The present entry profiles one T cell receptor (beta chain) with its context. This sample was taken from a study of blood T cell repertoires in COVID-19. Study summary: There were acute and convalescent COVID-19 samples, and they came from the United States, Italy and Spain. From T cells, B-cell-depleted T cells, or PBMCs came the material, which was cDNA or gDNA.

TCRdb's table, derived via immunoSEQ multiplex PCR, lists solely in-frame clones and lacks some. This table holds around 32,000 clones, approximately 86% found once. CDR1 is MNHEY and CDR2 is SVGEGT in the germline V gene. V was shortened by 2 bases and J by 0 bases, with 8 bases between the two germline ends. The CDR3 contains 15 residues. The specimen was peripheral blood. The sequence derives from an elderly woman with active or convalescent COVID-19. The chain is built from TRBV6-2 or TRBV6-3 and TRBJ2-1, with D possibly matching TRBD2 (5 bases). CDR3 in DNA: TGTGCCAGCAGTTACGAGCGGTACTCCTACAATGAGCAGTTCTTC. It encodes CASSYERYSYNEQFF.